This T cell receptor (beta chain) was recorded in a study of Ad26.COV2.S vaccination and SARS-CoV-2 variants. The wider study: Administration of Ad26.COV2.S was intramuscular, either once or twice 56 days apart.

A note on this clone: Its antigen is still unknown.

Treatment here: 19 received Ad26.COV2.S at low or high dose, single or two shots; roughly 5 received placebo; per-sample allocation not given. Samples analyzed were those drawn on day 63 after the first vaccine or placebo injection. An Ad26 vector expressing Wuhan-strain SARS-CoV-2 spike served as the vaccine. The study, taken as a whole, reports: Substantial breadth was reportedly displayed by spike-specific CD8+ and CD4+ T cell responses after vaccination. Comparable non-spike TCR breadth was observed in vaccine and placebo recipients.

This table comes from immunoSEQ multiplex PCR, and its TCRdb copy is limited to in-frame clones, with some not included. The sample lists some 390,000 clones; over 75% were seen once. The CDR3 spans 13 residues. V gave up 2 bases and J gave up 3 bases, with 4 bases separating them. CDR1 LNHDA and CDR2 SQIVND come from the germline V gene (reference sequence). The V gene is TRBV19, the J gene TRBJ2-2; no clear D gene. Sequences were derived from peripheral blood, sampled in a trial of Ad26.COV2.S vaccine versus placebo. The TCR comes from a person between 18 and 60 years old who received the Ad26.COV2.S COVID-19 vaccine or a placebo. The CDR3, as DNA: TGTGCCAGTAGTATAACACACACCGGGGAGCTGTTTTTT. Translating gives CASSITHTGELFF.